The rows below give T cell receptor beta chains drawn from one sample of a study of cytomegalovirus exposure and HLA in healthy donors. Sequenced by immunoSEQ multiplex PCR; TCRdb stores in-frame clones only, minus some. The data show tens of thousands of clones, with 85% seen just once and about 10% held by the top ten. Material for sequencing was PBMCs. The receptors here all came from a female donor in good health and CMV-seronegative. Each CDR3 is given with its conserved first and last residue. Each record gives: CDR3 length, D gene, clone size, V gene, J gene, CDR3 protein, CDR3 DNA. The D gene is left open where the match is weak. Only some rows state a clone size, as once, few, many or a class for expanded clones.

CDR3 length: 15; D gene: TRBD2; clone size: NA; V gene: TRBV13; J gene: TRBJ2-5; CDR3 protein: CASSLRSGGQETQYF; CDR3 DNA: TGTGCCAGCAGCTTACGGAGCGGGGGCCAAGAGACCCAGTACTTC
CDR3 length: 14; D gene: TRBD2; clone size: NA; V gene: TRBV7-3; J gene: TRBJ2-7; CDR3 protein: CASSRGGDLDEQYF; CDR3 DNA: TGTGCCAGCAGCCGGGGGGGGGACCTGGACGAGCAGTACTTC
CDR3 length: 12; D gene: NA; clone size: few; V gene: TRBV28; J gene: TRBJ2-7; CDR3 protein: CASSLQRDEQYF; CDR3 DNA: TGTGCCAGCAGTCTTCAGCGTGACGAGCAGTACTTC
CDR3 length: 14; D gene: NA; clone size: few; V gene: TRBV29-1; J gene: TRBJ2-3; CDR3 protein: CSVGLLSSTDTQYF; CDR3 DNA: TGCAGCGTTGGTCTCCTAAGTAGCACAGATACGCAGTATTTT
CDR3 length: 14; D gene: TRBD2; clone size: NA; V gene: TRBV28; J gene: TRBJ2-5; CDR3 protein: CASSGGGNQETQYF; CDR3 DNA: TGTGCCAGCTCCGGGGGAGGGAACCAAGAGACCCAGTACTTC
CDR3 length: 13; D gene: TRBD1; clone size: NA; V gene: TRBV6-1; J gene: TRBJ2-7; CDR3 protein: CASRLGQGLEQYF; CDR3 DNA: TGTGCCAGCAGACTGGGACAGGGGCTCGAGCAGTACTTC
CDR3 length: 15; D gene: NA; clone size: NA; V gene: TRBV18; J gene: TRBJ2-3; CDR3 protein: CASSFANSGTDTQYF; CDR3 DNA: TGTGCCAGCTCCTTCGCGAATAGCGGTACAGATACGCAGTATTTT
CDR3 length: 13; D gene: TRBD2; clone size: NA; V gene: TRBV14; J gene: TRBJ2-5; CDR3 protein: CASSQGLLETQYF; CDR3 DNA: TGTGCCAGCAGCCAGGGACTATTGGAGACCCAGTACTTC
CDR3 length: 13; D gene: NA; clone size: NA; V gene: TRBV7-2; J gene: TRBJ2-4; CDR3 protein: CASEFRGGNIQYF; CDR3 DNA: TGTGCCAGCGAATTTAGGGGGGGAAACATTCAGTACTTC
CDR3 length: 14; D gene: NA; clone size: NA; V gene: TRBV29-1; J gene: TRBJ2-5; CDR3 protein: CSVSFRGVKETQYF; CDR3 DNA: TGCAGCGTATCCTTCAGGGGCGTAAAAGAGACCCAGTACTTC
CDR3 length: 15; D gene: TRBD1; clone size: NA; V gene: TRBV2; J gene: TRBJ1-5; CDR3 protein: CASSGQGVSNQPQHF; CDR3 DNA: TGTGCCAGCAGTGGACAGGGGGTTAGCAATCAGCCCCAGCATTTT
CDR3 length: 13; D gene: TRBD1; clone size: few; V gene: TRBV5-4; J gene: TRBJ1-2; CDR3 protein: CASSSTGGYGYTF; CDR3 DNA: TGTGCCAGCAGCTCGACAGGGGGCTATGGCTACACCTTC
CDR3 length: 13; D gene: NA; clone size: NA; V gene: TRBV9; J gene: TRBJ2-3; CDR3 protein: CASSDSGMDTQYF; CDR3 DNA: TGTGCCAGCAGCGATAGCGGAATGGATACGCAGTATTTT
CDR3 length: 14; D gene: TRBD1; clone size: NA; V gene: TRBV6-5; J gene: TRBJ1-2; CDR3 protein: CASSYEGGGYGYTF; CDR3 DNA: TGTGCCAGCAGTTACGAAGGGGGCGGGTATGGCTACACCTTC
CDR3 length: 18; D gene: TRBD1; clone size: NA; V gene: TRBV7-9; J gene: TRBJ2-7; CDR3 protein: CASSLVWSAGQGAYEQYF; CDR3 DNA: TGTGCCAGCAGCTTAGTCTGGTCGGCGGGACAGGGTGCATACGAGCAGTACTTC
CDR3 length: 18; D gene: NA; clone size: once; V gene: TRBV4-2; J gene: TRBJ2-6; CDR3 protein: CASSQDPGLLSGANVLTF; CDR3 DNA: TGTGCCAGCAGCCAAGATCCAGGACTTCTCTCTGGGGCCAACGTCCTGACTTTC
CDR3 length: 16; D gene: TRBD2; clone size: NA; V gene: TRBV4-3; J gene: TRBJ2-3; CDR3 protein: CASGRLAGPSTDTQYF; CDR3 DNA: TGCGCCAGCGGAAGACTAGCGGGGCCCAGCACAGATACGCAGTATTTT
CDR3 length: 13; D gene: NA; clone size: NA; V gene: TRBV7-3; J gene: TRBJ2-3; CDR3 protein: CASSLSRTDTQYF; CDR3 DNA: TGTGCCAGCAGCTTATCCAGGACAGATACGCAGTATTTT
CDR3 length: 14; D gene: TRBD1; clone size: NA; V gene: TRBV18; J gene: TRBJ1-2; CDR3 protein: CASSPPGQNYGYTF; CDR3 DNA: TGTGCCAGCTCACCACCGGGACAGAACTATGGCTACACCTTC
CDR3 length: 12; D gene: NA; clone size: NA; V gene: TRBV11-2; J gene: TRBJ1-2; CDR3 protein: CASSAYEYGYTF; CDR3 DNA: TGTGCCAGCTCCGCCTATGAATATGGCTACACCTTC
CDR3 length: 14; D gene: TRBD1; clone size: NA; V gene: TRBV7-2; J gene: TRBJ1-5; CDR3 protein: CASSTQGASGPQHF; CDR3 DNA: TGTGCCAGCAGCACTCAGGGGGCCTCGGGGCCCCAGCATTTT
CDR3 length: 13; D gene: TRBD1; clone size: NA; V gene: TRBV6-1; J gene: TRBJ1-1; CDR3 protein: CASSDQGATEAFF; CDR3 DNA: TGTGCCAGCAGTGATCAGGGGGCCACTGAAGCTTTCTTT
CDR3 length: 16; D gene: NA; clone size: NA; V gene: TRBV11-2; J gene: TRBJ1-1; CDR3 protein: CASSLVRGVVPWEAFF; CDR3 DNA: TGTGCCAGCAGCTTAGTCCGCGGGGTTGTGCCTTGGGAAGCTTTCTTT
CDR3 length: 17; D gene: TRBD2; clone size: NA; V gene: TRBV7-2; J gene: TRBJ2-1; CDR3 protein: CASSQRTSGRGNNEQFF; CDR3 DNA: TGTGCCAGCAGCCAGAGGACTAGCGGGAGAGGTAACAATGAGCAGTTCTTC
CDR3 length: 15; D gene: NA; clone size: NA; V gene: TRBV15; J gene: TRBJ1-4; CDR3 protein: CATSRDAGAGEKLFF; CDR3 DNA: TGTGCCACCAGCAGAGATGCAGGGGCTGGGGAAAAACTGTTTTTT
CDR3 length: 14; D gene: TRBD1; clone size: NA; V gene: TRBV27; J gene: TRBJ2-1; CDR3 protein: CASSSPGQIWEQFF; CDR3 DNA: TGTGCCAGCAGTTCGCCGGGACAGATTTGGGAGCAGTTCTTC
CDR3 length: 17; D gene: TRBD2; clone size: NA; V gene: TRBV5-4; J gene: TRBJ2-7; CDR3 protein: CASSPHRYERGFSEQYF; CDR3 DNA: TGTGCCAGCAGCCCCCACCGGTATGAGCGGGGGTTTTCCGAGCAGTACTTC
CDR3 length: 14; D gene: NA; clone size: once; V gene: TRBV19; J gene: TRBJ1-1; CDR3 protein: CASSTPTGSTEAFF; CDR3 DNA: TGTGCCAGTAGTACCCCCACAGGGAGTACTGAAGCTTTCTTT
CDR3 length: 14; D gene: NA; clone size: NA; V gene: TRBV21-1; J gene: TRBJ1-5; CDR3 protein: CASSSTDFNQPQHF; CDR3 DNA: TGTGCCAGCAGTTCGACAGATTTTAATCAGCCCCAGCATTTT
CDR3 length: 12; D gene: NA; clone size: NA; V gene: TRBV5-1; J gene: TRBJ2-3; CDR3 protein: CASQVSADTQYF; CDR3 DNA: TGCGCCAGCCAGGTTTCCGCAGATACGCAGTATTTT
CDR3 length: 16; D gene: TRBD2; clone size: NA; V gene: TRBV5-1; J gene: TRBJ2-1; CDR3 protein: CASSLGAGGAYNEQFF; CDR3 DNA: TGCGCCAGCAGCTTAGGAGCGGGGGGCGCCTACAATGAGCAGTTCTTC
CDR3 length: 12; D gene: TRBD2; clone size: NA; V gene: TRBV6-1; J gene: TRBJ2-7; CDR3 protein: CGTKSDGGEQYF; CDR3 DNA: TGTGGTACTAAATCCGACGGGGGGGAGCAGTACTTC
CDR3 length: 12; D gene: NA; clone size: NA; V gene: TRBV7-9; J gene: TRBJ2-7; CDR3 protein: CASSLAGRGLYF; CDR3 DNA: TGTGCCAGCAGCTTAGCTGGTAGGGGTCTCTACTTC
CDR3 length: 13; D gene: TRBD1; clone size: NA; V gene: TRBV4-3; J gene: TRBJ1-2; CDR3 protein: CASSRGTGGGYTF; CDR3 DNA: TGCGCCAGCAGCCGAGGGACAGGTGGTGGCTACACCTTC
CDR3 length: 13; D gene: NA; clone size: NA; V gene: TRBV18; J gene: TRBJ2-3; CDR3 protein: CASSPQGADTQYF; CDR3 DNA: TGTGCCAGCTCACCACAGGGGGCAGATACGCAGTATTTT
CDR3 length: 16; D gene: TRBD1; clone size: NA; V gene: TRBV9; J gene: TRBJ2-3; CDR3 protein: CASSSEGGPSTDTQYF; CDR3 DNA: TGTGCCAGCAGCTCCGAAGGGGGCCCTAGCACAGATACGCAGTATTTT
CDR3 length: 17; D gene: NA; clone size: NA; V gene: TRBV2; J gene: TRBJ2-5; CDR3 protein: CASSGSGQSLLQETQYF; CDR3 DNA: TGTGCCAGCAGTGGATCCGGACAGAGCTTACTCCAAGAGACCCAGTACTTC
CDR3 length: 14; D gene: NA; clone size: NA; V gene: TRBV27; J gene: TRBJ1-6; CDR3 protein: CASTVQPWNSPLHF; CDR3 DNA: TGTGCCAGCACCGTACAGCCCTGGAATTCACCCCTCCACTTT
CDR3 length: 17; D gene: NA; clone size: NA; V gene: TRBV7-9; J gene: TRBJ2-7; CDR3 protein: CASSPGEGGQITYEQYF; CDR3 DNA: TGTGCCAGCAGCCCCGGGGAGGGGGGGCAGATAACCTACGAGCAGTACTTC
CDR3 length: 14; D gene: TRBD2; clone size: NA; V gene: TRBV27; J gene: TRBJ2-3; CDR3 protein: CASTDLSGGDTQYF; CDR3 DNA: TGTGCCAGCACCGACCTTAGCGGGGGAGATACGCAGTATTTT